The subject of this entry is one T cell receptor (beta chain). Its cognate antigen is unknown. The data originate from a study of cytomegalovirus exposure and HLA in healthy donors. Findings and caveats of the study: In a later analysis, HLA-C alleles had the fewest associated TCRs, DRB1 alleles the most. For most TCR sequences rarity was the rule, although some public TCRs occurred in many donors.

From germline, CDR1 is SGDLS and CDR2 YYNGEE. This CDR3 has 13 amino acids. The V and J ends lost 4 bases and 4 bases, in that order; junction bases with no gene match: 2. It was with 60 Vbeta and 13 Jbeta primers that the PCR ran. The data were produced by immunoSEQ multiplex PCR, yet TCRdb's version contains in-frame clones alone and is incomplete. The table shows 150,000 to 200,000 clones, with about 77% occurring only once. The rearrangement uses TRBV9 and TRBJ1-5; TRBD1 agrees at 7 bases. The sequence came from a man aged 18 to 30 in good health and CMV-seropositive. Sequenced sample: PBMCs. The CDR3 sequence: CASSRTGNQPQHF. The CDR3 nucleotides are TGTGCCAGCAGCAGGACAGGTAATCAGCCCCAGCATTTT.